A single sample gave rise to the 23 T cell receptor beta chains below, sequenced in a study of T cell responses to AZD1222 COVID-19 vaccine. Generated by immunoSEQ multiplex PCR, the TCRdb table keeps only in-frame clones and is missing some. Among over 120,000 clones listed, 88% were seen once. The sample was peripheral blood, taken 28 days after the second dose of the MenACWY control vaccine. The receptors here all came from an adult who received the MenACWY meningococcal vaccine as a control.

This clone showed up just a few times. This rearrangement joins TRBV4-3 to TRBJ1-6, with 7 bases matching TRBD1. The V segment lost 0 bases and the J segment 8 bases; nucleotides outside the gene matches: 4. The germline V gene encodes CDR1 LGHNA and CDR2 YSLEER. The CDR3 runs 15 residues. In DNA, the CDR3 is TGCGCCAGCAGCCAAGACCGACAGGGCTATTCACCCCTCCACTTT. It specifies CASSQDRQGYSPLHF.

About this clone itself: Within the sample, other DNA sequences also encode this same CDR3. The chain links TRBV12-3 or TRBV12-4 to TRBJ1-1; tentative D call: TRBD1 (6 bases). The V end was cut by 1 base, the J end by 4 bases, with 7 bases between. The CDR3 runs 13 residues. CDR3 loop: CASSLGGGTEAFF. DNA of the CDR3: TGTGCCAGCAGTTTAGGAGGGGGCACTGAAGCTTTCTTT.

The chain is built from TRBV19 and TRBJ2-7; 8 bases line up with TRBD1. The CDR3 covers 15 residues. V shed 5 bases and J 3 bases; nucleotides not matched to a gene: 9. Germline CDR1 reads LNHDA; CDR2 reads SQIVND (reference sequence). CDR3 loop: CASSLDRGLNYEQYF. CDR3 sequence (DNA): TGTGCCAGTAGTCTCGACAGGGGCCTAAACTACGAGCAGTACTTC.

In its sample, this clone was seen once. The gene calls are TRBV7-3 and TRBJ2-7, with TRBD1 matching 8 bases. CDR3 length: 13 amino acids. The germline CDR1 and CDR2 sequences are SGHTA and FQGTGA. With V trimmed by 5 bases and J by 3 bases, 3 bases remained unmatched. CDR3 sequence reads: CASSTDRGYEQYF. CDR3 bases: TGTGCCAGCAGCACCGACAGGGGCTACGAGCAGTACTTC.

The chain uses TRBV7-2 and TRBJ2-7; 8 bases are a match to TRBD1. Germline values: CDR1 SGHTA, CDR2 FQGNSA. CDR3 length equals 14 residues. V lost 2 bases, J lost 5 bases, and 5 bases stayed unmatched. The CDR3 DNA reads TGTGCCAGCAGCTTAATCGCAGGGGGCCACGAGCAGTACTTC. Translated: CASSLIAGGHEQYF.

The chain has TRBV3-1 (or the pseudogene TRBV3-2) and TRBJ2-7; 7 bases align to TRBD1. CDR1 is LGHDT and CDR2 is YNNKEL in the germline V gene (reference sequence). Trimming removed 6 bases from V and 3 bases from J; junction bases left unmatched: 8. The CDR3 loop spans 14 amino acids. Here the CDR3 reads CASSPRTGLYEQYF. The CDR3 DNA follows: TGTGCCAGCAGTCCCCGGACAGGACTCTACGAGCAGTACTTC.

This clone was seen once. The rearrangement uses TRBV3-1 (or the pseudogene TRBV3-2) and TRBJ1-3, with D hard to call. V lost 3 bases and J 0 bases, leaving 6 bases between the germline ends. This CDR3 comprises 14 residues. Per the germline V gene, CDR1 is LGHDT and CDR2 is YNNKEL (reference sequence). The CDR3 nucleotides are TGTGCCAGCAGCCACCTGTACTCTGGAAACACCATATATTTT. Translating it yields CASSHLYSGNTIYF.

The chain is built from TRBV11-3 and TRBJ1-2; 8 nucleotides line up with TRBD1. This CDR3 spans 14 amino acids. CDR1 is SGHNT, CDR2 YENEEA, per germline. Unmatched junction bases numbered 5, after V lost 4 bases and J lost 4 bases. CDR3 in amino acids: CASSSGQGAYGYTF. The CDR3, as DNA: TGTGCCAGCAGCTCGGGCCAGGGGGCCTATGGCTACACCTTC. Drawing the rest from reference TRBV11-3 and TRBJ1-2, the complete variable domain is EAGVVQSPRYKIIEKKQPVAFWCNPISGHNTLYWYLQNLGQGPELLIRYENEEAVDDSQLPKDRFSAERLKGVDSTLKIQPAELGDSAVYLCASSSGQGAYGYTFGSGTRLTVV.

CDR3 in DNA: TGTGCCAGCAGACTCCCGGGACAGGGGTATGGCTACACCTTC. It is translated as CASRLPGQGYGYTF. This chain connects TRBV6-6 to TRBJ1-2; 10 bases match TRBD1. V trimming: 6 bases; J trimming: 5 bases; junction bases outside the gene matches: 6. Per the germline V gene, CDR1 is MNHNY and CDR2 is SVGAGI (reference sequence). The CDR3 runs to 14 residues.

CDR3 residues: CASSPWVTDTSNQPQHF. CDR3 DNA: TGTGCCAGCAGCCCCTGGGTCACGGACACGAGCAATCAGCCCCAGCATTTT. This chain joins TRBV28 and TRBJ1-5; TRBD1 is a possible D gene (5 bases). The CDR3 contains 17 residues. V shed 6 bases and J shed 1 base, with 19 bases lying between them. Germline values: CDR1 MDHEN, CDR2 SYDVKM.

The rearrangement joins TRBV19 to TRBJ1-5; weak D call: TRBD1 (5 bases). Germline values: CDR1 LNHDA, CDR2 SQIVND (reference sequence). V lost 3 bases, J lost 6 bases, and 15 bases lay in between. This CDR3 has 15 amino acids. Here the CDR3 DNA reads TGTGCCAGTAGTATTAGCCTCGGGGGTGGTCAGCCCCAGCATTTT. It translates to CASSISLGGGQPQHF.

CDR3 in DNA: TGTGCCAGCAGTTACTCCGGGGAACGCGAGCAGTACTTC. Protein sequence: CASSYSGEREQYF. The chain has TRBV6-6 and TRBJ2-7, with D possibly TRBD2 on 5 matching bases. CDR1 and CDR2 from the germline V gene are MNHNY and SVGAGI (reference sequence). The CDR3 contains 13 residues. V lost 0 bases, J lost 6 bases, and 9 bases lay in between.

The chain carries TRBV7-9 and TRBJ2-5; 9 bases line up with TRBD1. V lost 5 bases and J lost 4; bases outside the gene matches: 17. This CDR3 region has 18 residues. In germline, CDR1 is SEHNR, CDR2 FQNEAQ (reference sequence). In nucleotides, the CDR3 is TGTGCCAGCAGCCCGACTGTGCTGGGACAGGGAGGAGGAGAGACCCAGTACTTC. Its translation: CASSPTVLGQGGGETQYF.

The rearrangement uses TRBV18 and TRBJ1-5, with D unresolved. V was trimmed by 6 bases and J by 2 bases, leaving 11 bases between them. Looked up from germline, CDR1 is KGHSH and CDR2 is LQKENI. This CDR3 comprises 14 residues. The CDR3 DNA reads as TGTGCCAGCTCCGGGAAGGAGGGCAATCAGCCCCAGCATTTT. Amino acid sequence: CASSGKEGNQPQHF. Variable domain in full (rest from reference TRBV18 and TRBJ1-5): NAGVMQNPRHLVRRRGQEARLRCSPMKGHSHVYWYRQLPEEGLKFMVYLQKENIIDESGMPKERFSAEFPKEGPSILRIQQVVRGDSAAYFCASSGKEGNQPQHFGDGTRLSIL.

J is TRBJ1-3 and V is TRBV7-2; D not certain. The CDR3 covers 14 residues. In germline, CDR1 is SGHTA, CDR2 FQGNSA. V lost 4 bases and J 2 bases, leaving 9 bases between the germline ends. CDR3 sequence: CASSSLGAGNTIYF. The CDR3 DNA reads as TGTGCCAGCAGCTCCCTCGGGGCTGGAAACACCATATATTTT.

This clone was detected only once. The chain recombines TRBV10-3 with TRBJ2-7; no clear D. The V and J ends lost 1 base and 7 bases respectively, with 8 bases between them. CDR1 ENHRY and CDR2 SYGVKD come from the germline V gene. The CDR3 spans 12 residues. CDR3 loop: CAISEFGVEQYF. The CDR3 coding sequence is TGTGCCATCAGTGAGTTCGGAGTGGAGCAGTACTTC.

J is TRBJ2-3 and V is TRBV20-1; possibly TRBD1 or TRBD2 for D (5 bases each). The V end lost 3 bases, the J end lost 3 bases, and 10 bases lay between the germline ends. The CDR3 extends over 13 amino acids. The V gene's germline CDR1 is DFQATT and CDR2 SNEGSKA (reference sequence). CDR3 DNA: TGCAGTGCTAGTGAGGGGTGGACAGATACGCAGTATTTT. It specifies CSASEGWTDTQYF.

V usage is TRBV6-2 or TRBV6-3 and J usage is TRBJ1-5; 10 bases are a match to TRBD1. The ends lost 6 bases at V and 4 bases at J; junction bases unmatched: 9. Germline V gene lookup returns CDR1 MNHEY and CDR2 SVGEGT. The CDR3 is 16 residues long. DNA for the CDR3: TGTGCCAGCAGCCGCGGGGACAGGGGAACTAATCAGCCCCAGCATTTT. Its protein product is CASSRGDRGTNQPQHF.

In nucleotides, the CDR3 is TGTGCCAGCAGCTTATGGGAAGGCACTGAAGCTTTCTTT. Its protein product is CASSLWEGTEAFF. V usage is TRBV7-9 and J usage is TRBJ1-1; the D is unclear. V lost 2 bases, J lost 4 bases, and 8 bases lay in between. CDR3 length: 13 residues. Germline CDR1 is SEHNR and CDR2 is FQNEAQ (reference sequence).

The rearrangement uses TRBV5-1 and TRBJ2-1, with 8 bases that match TRBD1. The ends lost 4 bases at V and 8 bases at J; junction bases unmatched: 11. Germline V gene lookup returns CDR1 SGHRS and CDR2 YFSETQ. The CDR3 consists of 15 residues. CDR3 coding DNA: TGCGCCAGCAGCCTACAACAGGGGGGCGGCTATGAGCAGTTCTTC. Its protein product is CASSLQQGGGYEQFF.

CDR3 in amino acids: CASSLYHDQPQHF. Written as DNA, the CDR3 is TGTGCCAGCAGCCTATACCACGATCAGCCCCAGCATTTT. J is TRBJ1-5 and V is TRBV14, with no clear D. Looked up from germline, CDR1 is SGHDN and CDR2 is FVKESK. The CDR3 runs to 13 residues. V shed 4 bases and J shed 5 bases, with 9 bases lying between them.

To note about this clone: Other nucleotide sequences from this sample produce the same CDR3. The chain joins TRBV11-2 to TRBJ1-2; maybe TRBD1 (5 bases). V lost 5 bases, J lost 2 bases, and 9 bases lay in between. Germline CDR1 reads SGHAT; CDR2 reads FQNNGV. This CDR3 region has 13 residues. The DNA for the CDR3 is TGTGCCAGCAGCCCGACAGTGAACTATGGCTACACCTTC. Protein product: CASSPTVNYGYTF. The full variable domain, rest sourced from reference TRBV11-2 and TRBJ1-2, is EAGVAQSPRYKIIEKRQSVAFWCNPISGHATLYWYQQILGQGPKLLIQFQNNGVVDDSQLPKDRFSAERLKGVDSTLKIQPAKLEDSAVYLCASSPTVNYGYTFGSGTRLTVV.

The V gene is TRBV9, the J gene TRBJ2-3; D tentatively fits TRBD1 or TRBD2 (6 bases each). The germline V gene has CDR1 SGDLS and CDR2 YYNGEE. V was pared by 2 bases and J by 4 bases, with 11 bases between. The CDR3 has 14 amino acids. Written as DNA, the CDR3 is TGTGCCAGCAGCGTGTCTGGGGGGCCAGATACGCAGTATTTT. Protein: CASSVSGGPDTQYF.